This TCR beta chain was obtained from a study of cytomegalovirus exposure and HLA in healthy donors. General study results and limits: Further analysis, carried out later, found HLA-associated TCR beta chains more clonally expanded than equally common other chains. The study listed roughly 160 cytomegalovirus-associated TCR beta chains. In vitro work confirmed that a few CMV-associated chains recognize CMV antigens.

With 60 Vbeta and 13 Jbeta primers, the PCR was carried out. TCRdb's copy holds only in-frame clones and misses some; the assay was immunoSEQ multiplex PCR. The listing records about 46,000 clones. Note on this clone: Its antigen is unknown.

Input material: PBMCs. This clonotype was obtained from a woman between 40 and 55 years old in good health and CMV-seronegative.

In DNA, the CDR3 is TGCAGCGTCCTCCTTAGTGGACTTCAGCAGTTCTTC. This gives the protein CSVLLSGLQQFF. The chain couples TRBV29-1 to TRBJ2-1; TRBD2 might be the D (5 bases). The CDR3 totals 12 residues. The germline CDR1 and CDR2 sequences are SQVTM and ANQGSEA. The V end was cut by 6 bases, the J end by 11 bases, with 17 bases between.